Following are 8 T cell receptor beta chains from one sample sequenced in a study of shared clonotypes between healthy human individuals. Naive CD8 cells lacked CD45RO, underwent positive selection for CCR7 and left out terminally differentiated effector memory CD45RA+ cells. Profiled with immunoSEQ multiplex PCR; TCRdb holds only in-frame clones, not every one. The top ten clones hold under 2% of a sample with millions of clones, under 95% of them seen once. Sequencing input: naive CD8+ T cells from PBMCs. These TCRs come from a man aged 18 to 29 in good health. Some clones in this sample may be carry-over from other donors' samples.

The chain couples TRBV6-5 to TRBJ1-2; D gene uncertain. CDR1 is MNHEY, CDR2 SVGAGI, per germline. V was pared by 6 bases and J by 0 bases, with 14 bases between. The CDR3 contains 15 residues. CDR3 nucleotides: TGTGCCAGCAGACCCCTGGGCAGCACTAACTATGGCTACACCTTC. Encoded protein: CASRPLGSTNYGYTF.

CDR3 coding DNA: TGTGCCAGCAGTGAAGGGCCAACGCCTGGCTACACCTTC. Translation: CASSEGPTPGYTF. The J gene is TRBJ1-2, the V gene TRBV6-1; D unresolved. V shed 1 base and J shed 7 bases, with 10 bases lying between them. This CDR3 comprises 13 residues. Germline CDR1 reads MNHNS; CDR2 reads SASEGT.

The chain links TRBV5-8 to TRBJ2-1, with TRBD2 matching over 7 bases. The CDR3 extends over 14 amino acids. Germline assignment: CDR1 SGHTS and CDR2 YDEGEE. V was pared by 2 bases and J by 3 bases, with 2 bases of the junction left unmatched. Here the CDR3 DNA reads TGTGCCAGCAGCTTAGCGGGAATCTACAATGAGCAGTTCTTC. This translates into CASSLAGIYNEQFF. The full variable domain, with the rest looked up from reference TRBV5-8 and TRBJ2-1, is EAGVTQSPTHLIKTRGQQATLRCSPISGHTSVYWYQQALGLGLQFLLWYDEGEERNRGNFPPRFSGRQFPNYSSELNVNALELEDSALYLCASSLAGIYNEQFFGPGTRLTVL.

Concerning this clone: The junction departs from germline at one end; a sequencing error may be responsible. V gene TRBV11-2 combines with J gene TRBJ2-7, with D perhaps TRBD2 (5 bases). CDR3 length: 11 residues. CDR1 SGHAT and CDR2 FQNNGV come from the germline V gene. CDR3 residues: CASSLELDYSF. The CDR3 nucleotides are TGTGCCAGCAGCTTAGAACTAGACTATAGTTTC.

In its sample, this clone was seen a few times. V gene TRBV9 combines with J gene TRBJ1-1; D not certain. V lost 3 bases, J lost 5 bases, and 14 bases lay in between. This CDR3 comprises 14 residues. Germline CDR1 and CDR2: SGDLS and YYNGEE. This CDR3 reads CASSGRRGSTEAFF. CDR3 sequence (DNA): TGTGCCAGCAGCGGTCGGCGTGGTAGTACTGAAGCTTTCTTT.

The rearrangement uses TRBV6-5 and TRBJ2-7; 7 nucleotides match TRBD1. This CDR3 comprises 14 residues. Germline trimming cut 5 bases from V and 3 bases from J; bases unmatched to any gene: 7. CDR1 is MNHEY and CDR2 is SVGAGI in the germline V gene. CDR3 sequence reads: CASSPDRFLYEQYF. The CDR3 DNA reads TGTGCCAGCAGTCCGGACAGGTTTCTCTACGAGCAGTACTTC.

V gene TRBV15 combines with J gene TRBJ2-7; 7 bases align to TRBD1. The CDR3 sequence is 13 residues long. The V gene's germline CDR1 is LNHNV and CDR2 YYDKDF (reference sequence). After removal of 3 bases from V and 6 bases from J, the junction contained 5 bases not matched to a gene. The CDR3 is CATSSDRAGEQYF. CDR3 bases: TGTGCCACCAGCAGCGACAGGGCGGGCGAGCAGTACTTC.

This chain uses TRBV5-1 with TRBJ1-4; D perhaps matches TRBD1 (6 bases). Trimming took 4 bases from V and 3 from J, leaving 16 bases between them. Germline CDR1 SGHRS, CDR2 YFSETQ. There are 16 residues in the CDR3. The CDR3 bases are TGCGCCAGCAGCCTCACCAACGGGGGGCCTAATGAAAAACTGTTTTTT. This translates into CASSLTNGGPNEKLFF. Based on the CDR3 plus reference TRBV5-1 and TRBJ1-4, the full variable domain is KAGVTQTPRYLIKTRGQQVTLSCSPISGHRSVSWYQQTPGQGLQFLFEYFSETQRNKGNFPGRFSGRQFSNSRSEMNVSTLELGDSALYLCASSLTNGGPNEKLFFGSGTQLSVL.